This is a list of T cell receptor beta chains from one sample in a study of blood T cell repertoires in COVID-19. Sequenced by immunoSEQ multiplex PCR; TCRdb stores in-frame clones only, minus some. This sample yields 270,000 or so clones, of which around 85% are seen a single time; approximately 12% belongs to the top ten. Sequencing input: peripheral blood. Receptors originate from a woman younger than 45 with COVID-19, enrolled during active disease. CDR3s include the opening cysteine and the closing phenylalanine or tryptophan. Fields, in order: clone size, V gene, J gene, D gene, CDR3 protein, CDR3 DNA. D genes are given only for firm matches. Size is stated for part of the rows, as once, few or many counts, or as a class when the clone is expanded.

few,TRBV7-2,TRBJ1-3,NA,CASSSGLVLSGNTIYF,TGTGCCAGCAGCTCAGGGCTGGTACTCTCTGGAAACACCATATATTTT
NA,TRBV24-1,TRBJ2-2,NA,CATRPKGVNTGELFF,TGTGCCACCAGACCTAAGGGGGTAAACACCGGGGAGCTGTTTTTT
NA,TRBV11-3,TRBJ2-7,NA,CASSSDTYEQYF,TGTGCCAGCAGCTCAGATACCTACGAGCAGTACTTC
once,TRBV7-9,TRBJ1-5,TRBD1,CASSTGGDQPQHF,TGTGCCAGCAGCACAGGGGGGGATCAGCCCCAGCATTTT
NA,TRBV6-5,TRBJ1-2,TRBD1,CASSARDRAGGYTF,TGTGCCAGCAGCGCTCGGGACAGGGCCGGCGGCTACACCTTC
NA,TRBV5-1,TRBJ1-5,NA,CASSLDNSPNQPQHF,TGCGCCAGCAGCTTGGACAATAGCCCGAATCAGCCCCAGCATTTT
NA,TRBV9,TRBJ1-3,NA,CASSVSGYSGNTIYF,TGTGCCAGCAGCGTCTCAGGCTATTCTGGAAACACCATATATTTT
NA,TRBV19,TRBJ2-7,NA,CASSIVPGAYEQYF,TGTGCCAGTAGTATAGTCCCGGGGGCCTACGAGCAGTACTTC
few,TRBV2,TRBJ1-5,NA,CASSEEPQPQHF,TGTGCCAGCAGTGAGGAGCCTCAGCCCCAGCATTTT
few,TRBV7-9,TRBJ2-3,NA,CASSQTGRVGDTQYF,TGTGCCAGCAGCCAAACAGGGCGAGTGGGAGATACGCAGTATTTT
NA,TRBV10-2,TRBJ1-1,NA,CASSEPFQGYTEAFF,TGCGCCAGCAGTGAGCCATTCCAGGGTTACACTGAAGCTTTCTTT
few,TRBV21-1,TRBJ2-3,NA,CASSTERALLRTDTQYF,TGTGCCAGCAGCACAGAGCGGGCCCTACTTCGCACAGATACGCAGTATTTT
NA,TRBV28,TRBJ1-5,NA,CASSLDTKDQPQHF,TGTGCCAGCAGTCTGGACACCAAGGATCAGCCCCAGCATTTT
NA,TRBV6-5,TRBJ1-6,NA,CASSLGGDAYNSPLHF,TGTGCCAGCAGTTTAGGGGGGGACGCCTATAATTCACCCCTCCACTTT
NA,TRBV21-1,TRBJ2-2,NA,CASSKVTSGSTGELFF,TGTGCCAGCAGCAAAGTTACTAGTGGGTCCACCGGGGAGCTGTTTTTT
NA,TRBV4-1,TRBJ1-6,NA,CASSQVNRRSGNSPLHF,TGCGCCAGCAGCCAAGTGAACCGACGATCGGGTAATTCACCCCTCCACTTT
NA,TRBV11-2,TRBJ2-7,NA,CASSLAGDSYEQYF,TGTGCCAGCAGCTTAGCCGGAGATTCCTACGAGCAGTACTTC
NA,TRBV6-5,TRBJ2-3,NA,CASSYVAGSTDTQYF,TGTGCCAGCAGTTATGTCGCAGGGAGCACAGATACGCAGTATTTT
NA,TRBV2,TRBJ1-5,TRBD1,CASSVRGESQPQHF,TGTGCCAGCAGTGTCAGGGGGGAAAGCCAGCCCCAGCATTTT
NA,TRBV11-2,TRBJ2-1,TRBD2,CASSLGTSGKSSYNEQFF,TGTGCCAGCAGCCTCGGGACTAGCGGGAAGAGCTCCTACAATGAGCAGTTCTTC
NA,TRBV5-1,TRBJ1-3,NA,CASRSQPGYTGNTIYF,TGCGCCAGCAGGAGTCAACCTGGTTATACTGGAAACACCATATATTTT
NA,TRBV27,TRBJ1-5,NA,CASSFISASSGNQPQHF,TGTGCCAGCAGTTTCATTAGCGCGAGTTCGGGGAATCAGCCCCAGCATTTT
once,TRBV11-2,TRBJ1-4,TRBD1,CASSIPGTVNEKLFF,TGTGCCAGCAGCATCCCCGGGACAGTTAATGAAAAACTGTTTTTT
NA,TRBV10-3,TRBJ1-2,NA,CAISRDSFPDGYTF,TGTGCCATCAGCCGAGACAGCTTTCCGGATGGCTACACCTTC
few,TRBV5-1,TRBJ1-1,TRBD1,CASTQTGLNTEAFF,TGCGCCAGCACTCAGACAGGGCTCAACACTGAAGCTTTCTTT
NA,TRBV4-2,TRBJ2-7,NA,CASSSLVAPHEQYF,TGTGCCAGCAGCTCTCTGGTAGCCCCCCACGAGCAGTACTTC
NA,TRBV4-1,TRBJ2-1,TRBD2,CASRQGLAGGPEQFF,TGCGCCAGCAGACAAGGACTAGCGGGGGGGCCCGAGCAGTTCTTC
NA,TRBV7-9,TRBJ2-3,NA,CASSLGGRGTDTQYF,TGTGCCAGCAGCTTAGGGGGGCGAGGCACAGATACGCAGTATTTT
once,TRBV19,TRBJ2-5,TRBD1,CASSTGGAGKKTQYF,TGTGCCAGTTCGACAGGGGGCGCGGGTAAAAAGACCCAGTACTTC
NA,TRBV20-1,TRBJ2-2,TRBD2,CSASGLAGDTGELFF,TGCAGTGCTAGTGGGCTAGCGGGGGACACCGGGGAGCTGTTTTTT
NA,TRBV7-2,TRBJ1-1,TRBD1,CASSLIPTGPTEAFF,TGTGCCAGCAGCTTAATCCCGACAGGGCCGACTGAAGCTTTCTTT
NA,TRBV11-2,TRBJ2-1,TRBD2,CASSKTLAGGYNEQFF,TGTGCCAGCAGCAAAACCCTAGCGGGGGGATACAATGAGCAGTTCTTC
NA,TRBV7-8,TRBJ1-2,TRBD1,CASSLWTGGYGYTF,TGTGCCAGCAGCTTATGGACAGGAGGGTATGGCTACACCTTC
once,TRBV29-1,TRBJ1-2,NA,CSVRPRVANYGYTF,TGCAGCGTTCGTCCCAGGGTAGCTAACTATGGCTACACCTTC
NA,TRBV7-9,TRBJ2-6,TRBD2,CASSLRRLAGVGANVLTF,TGTGCCAGCAGCTTAAGGCGGCTAGCGGGGGTAGGGGCCAACGTCCTGACTTTC
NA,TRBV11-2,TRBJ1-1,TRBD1,CASSPRQGRNTEAFF,TGTGCCAGCAGCCCGAGACAGGGGAGGAACACTGAAGCTTTCTTT
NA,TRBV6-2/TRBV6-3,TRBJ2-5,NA,CASSSPPETQYF,TGTGCCAGCAGTTCCCCCCCGGAGACCCAGTACTTC
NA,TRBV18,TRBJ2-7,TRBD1,CASSPTRDRGYYEQYF,TGTGCCAGCTCACCGACCCGGGACAGGGGCTATTACGAGCAGTACTTC
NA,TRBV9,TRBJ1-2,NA,CASSVVQGNYGYTF,TGTGCCAGCAGCGTAGTTCAGGGCAACTATGGCTACACCTTC
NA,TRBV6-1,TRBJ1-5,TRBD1,CASSEGQMNQPQHF,TGTGCCAGCAGTGAGGGACAGATGAATCAGCCCCAGCATTTT
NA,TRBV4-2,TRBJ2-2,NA,CASSQSPSAYTGELFF,TGTGCCAGCAGCCAATCTCCTAGCGCCTACACCGGGGAGCTGTTTTTT
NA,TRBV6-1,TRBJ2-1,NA,CASSELGRNEQFF,TGTGCCAGCAGTGAACTGGGGAGAAATGAGCAGTTCTTC
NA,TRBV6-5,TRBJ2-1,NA,CASLRGRWYEQFF,TGTGCCAGCTTGCGGGGCCGCTGGTATGAGCAGTTCTTC
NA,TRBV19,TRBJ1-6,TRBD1,CASSSGTAGISPLHF,TGTGCCAGTAGTTCAGGGACAGCCGGAATTTCACCCCTCCACTTT
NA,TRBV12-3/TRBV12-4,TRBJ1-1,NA,CASSGLANTEAFF,TGTGCCAGCAGCGGACTGGCAAACACTGAAGCTTTCTTT
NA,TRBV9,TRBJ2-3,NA,CASSVRLATDTQYF,TGTGCCAGCAGCGTCAGGCTAGCTACAGATACGCAGTATTTT
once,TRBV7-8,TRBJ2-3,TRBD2,CASSLGAGGGGDTQYF,TGTGCCAGCAGCTTAGGTGCGGGGGGGGGTGGAGATACGCAGTATTTT
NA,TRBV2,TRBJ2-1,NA,CASSPLWGEDNEQFF,TGTGCCAGCAGTCCCCTTTGGGGGGAGGACAATGAGCAGTTCTTC